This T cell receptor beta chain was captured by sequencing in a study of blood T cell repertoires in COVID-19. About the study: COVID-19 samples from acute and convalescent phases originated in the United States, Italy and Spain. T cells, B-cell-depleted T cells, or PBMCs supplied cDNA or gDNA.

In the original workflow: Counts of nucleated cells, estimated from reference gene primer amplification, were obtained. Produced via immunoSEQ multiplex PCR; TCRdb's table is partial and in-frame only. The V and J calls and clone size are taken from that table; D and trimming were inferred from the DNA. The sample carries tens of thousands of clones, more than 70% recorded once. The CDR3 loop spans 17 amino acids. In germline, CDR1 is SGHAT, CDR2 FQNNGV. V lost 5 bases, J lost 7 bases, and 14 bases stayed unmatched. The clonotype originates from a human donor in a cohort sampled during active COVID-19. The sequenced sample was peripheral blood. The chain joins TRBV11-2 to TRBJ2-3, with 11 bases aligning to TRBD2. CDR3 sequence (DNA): TGTGCCAGCAGCCCGTTCGGGACTAGCGGAAGTATGAATACGCAGTATTTT. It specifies CASSPFGTSGSMNTQYF. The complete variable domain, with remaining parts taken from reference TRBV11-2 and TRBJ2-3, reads EAGVAQSPRYKIIEKRQSVAFWCNPISGHATLYWYQQILGQGPKLLIQFQNNGVVDDSQLPKDRFSAERLKGVDSTLKIQPAKLEDSAVYLCASSPFGTSGSMNTQYFGPGTRLTVL.